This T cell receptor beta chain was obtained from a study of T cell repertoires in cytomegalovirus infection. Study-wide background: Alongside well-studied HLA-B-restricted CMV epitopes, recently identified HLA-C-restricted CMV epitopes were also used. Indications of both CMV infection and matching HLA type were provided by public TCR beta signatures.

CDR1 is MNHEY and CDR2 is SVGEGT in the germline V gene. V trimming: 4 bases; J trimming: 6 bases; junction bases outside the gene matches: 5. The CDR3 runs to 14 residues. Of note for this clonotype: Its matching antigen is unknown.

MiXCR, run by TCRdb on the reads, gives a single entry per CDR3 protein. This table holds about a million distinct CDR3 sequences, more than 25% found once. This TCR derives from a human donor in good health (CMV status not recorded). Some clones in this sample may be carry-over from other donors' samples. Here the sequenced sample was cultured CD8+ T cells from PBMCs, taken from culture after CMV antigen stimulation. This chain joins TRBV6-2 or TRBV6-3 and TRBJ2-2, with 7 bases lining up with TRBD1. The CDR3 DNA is TGTGCCAGCAGTTGGACAGGTGGATCCGGGGAGCTGTTTTTT. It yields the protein CASSWTGGSGELFF.